This paragraph reports one TCR beta chain. The data derive from a study of blood T cell repertoires in COVID-19. In germline, CDR1 is MNHEY, CDR2 SMNVEV (reference sequence). CDR3 length: 14 residues. Trimming took 2 bases from V and 4 from J, leaving 11 bases between them. Using immunoSEQ multiplex PCR, the repertoire was profiled, and TCRdb retains in-frame clones only, with some absent. The sample includes 200,000 to 300,000 clones, 70% to 90% of them seen just once. Sequencing used peripheral blood. This TCR derives from a man aged 60-69 years with acute or convalescent COVID-19. The chain employs TRBV27 and TRBJ1-2, with no clear D. The CDR3 DNA follows: TGTGCCAGCAGTTTAGAGAGAGGCAGCTATGGCTACACCTTC. The encoded protein is CASSLERGSYGYTF.